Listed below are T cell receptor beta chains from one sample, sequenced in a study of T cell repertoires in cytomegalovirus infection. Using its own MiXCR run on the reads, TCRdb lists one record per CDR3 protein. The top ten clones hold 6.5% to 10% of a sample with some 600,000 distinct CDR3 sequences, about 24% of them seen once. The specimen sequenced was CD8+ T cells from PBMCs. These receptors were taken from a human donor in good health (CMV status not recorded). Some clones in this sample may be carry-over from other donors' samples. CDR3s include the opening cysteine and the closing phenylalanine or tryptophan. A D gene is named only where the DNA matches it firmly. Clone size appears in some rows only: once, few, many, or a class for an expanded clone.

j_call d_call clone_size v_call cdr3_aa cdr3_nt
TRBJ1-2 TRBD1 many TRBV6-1 CASSESPGQDYGYTF TGTGCCAGCAGTGAGTCTCCGGGACAGGACTATGGCTACACCTTC
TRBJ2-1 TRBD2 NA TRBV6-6 CASSPSGGPGANEQFF TGTGCCAGCAGTCCCAGCGGGGGCCCCGGGGCCAATGAGCAGTTCTTC
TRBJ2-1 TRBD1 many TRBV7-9 CASSFGQGATYNEQFF TGTGCCAGCAGCTTTGGTCAGGGGGCCACTTACAATGAGCAGTTCTTC
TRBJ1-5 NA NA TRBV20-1 CSARDFSGGNQPQHF TGCAGTGCGCGAGACTTCTCAGGCGGCAATCAGCCCCAGCATTTT
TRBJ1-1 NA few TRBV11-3 CASSLGQGQRAFF TGTGCCAGCAGCTTAGGCCAGGGGCAGAGAGCTTTCTTT
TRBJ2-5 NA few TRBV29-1 CSVAGVAGETQYF TGCAGCGTGGCTGGGGTAGCAGGAGAGACCCAGTACTTC
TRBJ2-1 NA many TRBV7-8 CASSLAPIDEQFF TGTGCCAGCAGCTTAGCCCCCATTGATGAGCAGTTCTTC
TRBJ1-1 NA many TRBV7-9 CASSLALRRVSQNTEAFF TGTGCCAGCAGCTTAGCGCTCCGCAGGGTATCACAGAACACTGAAGCTTTCTTT
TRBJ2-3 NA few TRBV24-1 CATSPWDLKGETTSTDTQYF TGTGCCACCAGTCCATGGGACCTAAAGGGCGAAACGACTAGCACAGATACGCAGTATTTT
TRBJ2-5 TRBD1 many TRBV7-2 CASSPDRGRETQYF TGTGCCAGCAGCCCCGACAGGGGGCGGGAGACCCAGTACTTC
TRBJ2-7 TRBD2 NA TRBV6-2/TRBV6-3 CASSYAGVYEQYF TGTGCCAGCAGTTACGCGGGGGTATACGAGCAGTACTTC
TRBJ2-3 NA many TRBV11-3 CASSSTDSYTQYF TGTGCCAGCAGCTCCACCGACAGCTATACGCAGTATTTT
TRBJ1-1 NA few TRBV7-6 CTSSSRGEEAFF TGTACCAGCAGTTCAAGGGGGGAAGAAGCTTTCTTT
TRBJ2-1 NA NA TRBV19 CASSIAGLHEQFF TGTGCCAGTAGTATCGCAGGGCTCCATGAGCAGTTCTTC
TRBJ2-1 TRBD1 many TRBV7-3 CASSLRPDRVIHNEQFF TGTGCCAGCAGCCTCCGACCGGACAGGGTTATTCACAATGAGCAGTTCTTC
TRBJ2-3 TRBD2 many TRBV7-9 CASSYGTSGVTDTQYF TGTGCCAGCAGCTACGGGACTAGCGGAGTCACAGATACGCAGTATTTT
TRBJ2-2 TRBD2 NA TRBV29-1 CSVQVAGGPTGELFF TGCAGCGTCCAGGTAGCGGGGGGGCCCACCGGGGAGCTGTTTTTT
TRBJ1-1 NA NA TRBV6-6 CASSYSSQREGVF TGTGCCAGCAGTTACTCGAGTCAGAGGGAGGGAGTCTTT
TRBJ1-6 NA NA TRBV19 CASSMDSFYNSPLHF TGTGCCAGTAGTATGGACAGCTTCTATAATTCACCCCTCCACTTT
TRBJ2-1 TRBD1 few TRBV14 CASSSLDRGTYNEQFF TGTGCCAGCAGCTCGTTGGACAGGGGGACCTACAATGAGCAGTTCTTC
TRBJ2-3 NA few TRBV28 CASSFGDSSTDTQYF TGTGCCAGCAGTTTTGGGGACTCGAGCACAGATACGCAGTATTTT
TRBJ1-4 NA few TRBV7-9 CASSRWDEKLFF TGTGCCAGCAGCCGATGGGATGAAAAACTGTTTTTT
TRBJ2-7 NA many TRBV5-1 CASSGDSYEQYF TGTGCCAGCTCCGGGGACTCCTACGAGCAGTACTTC
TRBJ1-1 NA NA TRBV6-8 CASSYDPGDTEAFF TGTGCCAGCAGTTACGACCCTGGGGACACTGAAGCTTTCTTT